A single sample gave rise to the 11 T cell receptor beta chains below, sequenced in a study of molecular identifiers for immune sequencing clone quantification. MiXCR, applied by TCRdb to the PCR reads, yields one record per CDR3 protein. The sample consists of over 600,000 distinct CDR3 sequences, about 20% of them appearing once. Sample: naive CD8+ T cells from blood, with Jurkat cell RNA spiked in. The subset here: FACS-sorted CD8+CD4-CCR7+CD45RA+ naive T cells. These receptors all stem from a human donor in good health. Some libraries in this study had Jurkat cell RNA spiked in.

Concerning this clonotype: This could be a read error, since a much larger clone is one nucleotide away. The CDR3: CASSAFGTPRTDTQCF. CDR3 bases: TGTGCCAGCAGCGCCTTCGGGACACCACGCACAGATACGCAGTGTTTT. The chain has TRBV7-9 and TRBJ2-3, with D maybe TRBD1 (6 bases). The CDR3 extends over 16 amino acids. From germline, CDR1 is SEHNR and CDR2 FQNEAQ (reference sequence).

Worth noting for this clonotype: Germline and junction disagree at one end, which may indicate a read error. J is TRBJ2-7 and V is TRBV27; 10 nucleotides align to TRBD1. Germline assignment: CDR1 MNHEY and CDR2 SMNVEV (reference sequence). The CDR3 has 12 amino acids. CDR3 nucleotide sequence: TGTGCCTGCAGGCAGGGACAGGGGATTCCCAGCTTC. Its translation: CACRQGQGIPSF.

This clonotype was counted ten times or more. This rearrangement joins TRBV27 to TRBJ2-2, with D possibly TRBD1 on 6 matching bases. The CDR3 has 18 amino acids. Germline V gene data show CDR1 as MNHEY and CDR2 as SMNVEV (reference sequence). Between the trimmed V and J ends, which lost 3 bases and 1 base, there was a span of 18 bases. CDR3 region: CASSFGDRLQLNTGELFF. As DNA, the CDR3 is TGTGCCAGCAGTTTTGGAGACAGGCTTCAACTGAACACCGGGGAGCTGTTTTTT.

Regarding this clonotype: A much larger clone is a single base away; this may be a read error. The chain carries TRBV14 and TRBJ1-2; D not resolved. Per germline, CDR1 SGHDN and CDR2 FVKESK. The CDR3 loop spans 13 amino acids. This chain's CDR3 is CAGSQVQLYGYTF. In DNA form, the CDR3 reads TGTGCCGGCAGCCAAGTACAGCTCTATGGCTACACCTTC.

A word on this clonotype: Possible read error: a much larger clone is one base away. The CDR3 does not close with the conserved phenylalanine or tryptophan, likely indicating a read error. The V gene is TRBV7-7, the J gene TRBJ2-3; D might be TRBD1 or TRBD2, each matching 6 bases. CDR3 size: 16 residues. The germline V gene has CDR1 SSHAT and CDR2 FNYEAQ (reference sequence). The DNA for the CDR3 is TGTGCTAGCAGCTTAGGAGGGGGTCCCGGCACAGATACGCAGTATCTT. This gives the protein CASSLGGGPGTDTQYL.

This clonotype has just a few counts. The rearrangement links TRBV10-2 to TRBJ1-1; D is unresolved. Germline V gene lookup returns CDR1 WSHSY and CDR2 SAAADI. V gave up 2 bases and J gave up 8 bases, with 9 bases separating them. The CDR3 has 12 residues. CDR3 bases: TGCGCCAGCAGTGAGGGGGAACTAGAAGCTTTCTTT. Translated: CASSEGELEAFF.

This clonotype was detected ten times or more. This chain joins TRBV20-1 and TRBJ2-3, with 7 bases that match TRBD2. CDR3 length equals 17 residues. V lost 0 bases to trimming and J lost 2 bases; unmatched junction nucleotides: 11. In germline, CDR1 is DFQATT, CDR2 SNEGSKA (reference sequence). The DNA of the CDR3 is TGCAGTGCTAGAGAGGCCAAACTAGCGCCGCTCACAGATACGCAGTATTTT. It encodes CSAREAKLAPLTDTQYF.

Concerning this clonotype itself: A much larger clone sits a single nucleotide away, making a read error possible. CDR3 region: CATRLGLEQFF. In DNA, the CDR3 is TGTGCCACCCGGTTGGGTCTAGAGCAGTTCTTC. This chain links TRBV2 with TRBJ2-1; D gene unclear. Trimming left V 10 bases short and J 10 bases short, with 14 bases between. Looked up from germline, CDR1 is SNHLY and CDR2 is FYNNEI. The CDR3 runs to 11 residues. The complete variable domain, with remaining parts taken from reference TRBV2 and TRBJ2-1, reads EPEVTQTPSHQVTQMGQEVILRCVPISNHLYFYWYRQILGQKVEFLVSFYNNEISEKSEIFDDQFSVERPDGSNFTLKIRSTKLEDSAMYFCATRLGLEQFFGPGTRLTVL.

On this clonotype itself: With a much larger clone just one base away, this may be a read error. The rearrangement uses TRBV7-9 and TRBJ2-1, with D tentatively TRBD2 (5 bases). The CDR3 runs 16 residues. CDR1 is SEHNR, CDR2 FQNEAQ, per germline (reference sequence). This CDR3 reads CTSSPTSGPSYNEQFF. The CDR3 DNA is TGTACCAGCAGCCCGACCAGCGGCCCCTCCTACAATGAGCAGTTCTTC.

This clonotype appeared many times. The CDR3 reads CASSPTGANQPQHF. The CDR3 coding sequence is TGTGCCAGTAGTCCTACAGGGGCAAATCAGCCCCAGCATTTT. The chain has TRBV19 and TRBJ1-5, with 7 bases lining up with TRBD1. Trimming cost V 5 bases and J 4 bases; bases outside gene matches: 5. This CDR3 is 14 amino acids long. Germline CDR1 and CDR2: LNHDA and SQIVND (reference sequence).

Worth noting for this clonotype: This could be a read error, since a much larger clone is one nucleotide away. CDR3 region: CASSQDLQGTSKDTQYF. The CDR3 region has the DNA TGCGCCAGCAGCCAAGATCTCCAGGGCACTAGCAAAGATACGCAGTATTTT. The V and J genes are TRBV4-3 and TRBJ2-3; TRBD2 might be the D (6 bases). Germline CDR1 and CDR2: LGHNA and YSLEER. The CDR3 runs 17 residues.